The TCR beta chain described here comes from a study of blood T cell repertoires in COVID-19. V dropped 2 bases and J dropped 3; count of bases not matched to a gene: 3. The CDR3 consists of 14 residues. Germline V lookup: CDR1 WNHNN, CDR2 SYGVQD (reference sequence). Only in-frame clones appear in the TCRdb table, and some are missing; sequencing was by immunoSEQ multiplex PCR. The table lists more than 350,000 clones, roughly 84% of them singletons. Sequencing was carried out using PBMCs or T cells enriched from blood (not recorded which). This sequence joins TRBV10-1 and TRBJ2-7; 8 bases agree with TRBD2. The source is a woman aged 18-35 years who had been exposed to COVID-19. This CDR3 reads CASSEMAGGYEQYF. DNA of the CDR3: TGCGCCAGCAGTGAGATGGCGGGGGGCTACGAGCAGTACTTC.